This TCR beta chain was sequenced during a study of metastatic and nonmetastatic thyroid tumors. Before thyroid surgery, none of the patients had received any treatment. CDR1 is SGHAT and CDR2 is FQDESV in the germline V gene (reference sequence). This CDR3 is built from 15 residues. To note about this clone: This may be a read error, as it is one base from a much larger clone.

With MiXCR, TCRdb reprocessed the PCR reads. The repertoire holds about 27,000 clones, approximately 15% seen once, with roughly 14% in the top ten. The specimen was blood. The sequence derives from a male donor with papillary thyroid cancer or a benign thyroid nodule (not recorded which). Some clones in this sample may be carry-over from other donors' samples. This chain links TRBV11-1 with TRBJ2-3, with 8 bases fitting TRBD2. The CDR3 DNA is TGTGGCAGCGCCCCGGGGGGGGATTGCACAGATACGCAGTATTTT. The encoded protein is CGSAPGGDCTDTQYF.